Given below is one T cell receptor beta chain in context. The data are from a study of OX40 agonist ivuxolimab in advanced cancers. V lost 0 bases, J lost 8 bases, and 5 bases stayed unmatched. The CDR3 is 15 amino acids. CDR1 is SGDLS and CDR2 is YYNGEE in the germline V gene. The table came from immunoSEQ multiplex PCR; TCRdb's copy has only in-frame clones and leaves some out. Of tens of thousands of clones in the sample, roughly nine tenths were seen once. The J gene is TRBJ2-1, the V gene TRBV9, with 10 bases aligning to TRBD2. The sample was CD4+ or CD8+ T cells sorted from blood, taken in a trial of the OX40 agonist ivuxolimab. The receptor comes from an adult with an advanced solid tumor such as melanoma, head and neck, liver or kidney cancer. CDR3 nucleotides: TGTGCCAGCAGCGTAGAACTAGCGGGACGGTATGAGCAGTTCTTC. Its protein product is CASSVELAGRYEQFF.